This is a list of T cell receptor beta chains from one sample in a study of T cell changes during pregnancy in multiple sclerosis. Clones were sequenced by immunoSEQ multiplex PCR, and TCRdb holds only the in-frame ones, with some missing. This table holds 75,000 to 95,000 clones, approximately 90% found once. The material sequenced was peripheral blood, taken before pregnancy. These receptors came from a female donor with multiple sclerosis, enrolled in a pregnancy study. Each CDR3 is given with its conserved first and last residue. D genes are given only for firm matches. The size field is filled for only some rows; it gives once, few, many or a size class.

v_call,clone_size,j_call,d_call,cdr3_nt,cdr3_aa
TRBV6-5,.,TRBJ2-1,TRBD1,TGTGCCACCAGGACAGGGGACAATGAGCAGTTCTTC,CATRTGDNEQFF
TRBV5-8,.,TRBJ2-7,.,TGTGCCAGCAGCTTGCCGCGAGGTGGGAGGCACGCCCTTAGGTACGAGCAGTACTTC,CASSLPRGGRHALRYEQYF
TRBV5-1,.,TRBJ2-1,TRBD2,TGCGCCAGCAGCTCGACTAGCGGGAGCGATGAGCAGTTCTTC,CASSSTSGSDEQFF
TRBV28,.,TRBJ1-5,TRBD1,TGTGCCAGCAGTGTTACAGGGGGCCAGCCCCAGCATTTT,CASSVTGGQPQHF
TRBV19,.,TRBJ1-1,TRBD1,TGTGCCAGTAAGGGACAGTTGAACACTGAAGCTTTCTTT,CASKGQLNTEAFF
TRBV11-2,.,TRBJ2-2,TRBD1,TGTGCCAGCAGCTTAAGAGGTGGACAGGGTTACACCGGGGAGCTGTTTTTT,CASSLRGGQGYTGELFF
TRBV28,.,TRBJ2-1,TRBD2,TGTGCCAGCAGTTGGGTCCCGGGAGGTACCTACAATGAGCAGTTCTTC,CASSWVPGGTYNEQFF
TRBV2,.,TRBJ1-6,.,TGTGCCAGCAGTGAAGCGGGAGTTCAATTTAATTCACCCCTCCACTTT,CASSEAGVQFNSPLHF
TRBV5-6,.,TRBJ1-2,.,TGTGCCAGCAGCTTGGGGGGGGGTCTAAACTATGGCTACACCTTC,CASSLGGGLNYGYTF
TRBV4-2,once,TRBJ1-4,TRBD1,TGTGCCAGCAGCCAACCCGGGACAGGACCAACTAATGAAAAACTGTTTTTT,CASSQPGTGPTNEKLFF
TRBV7-9,few,TRBJ1-1,.,TGTGCCAGCACCCTCTTAGCACTGAACACTGAAGCTTTCTTT,CASTLLALNTEAFF
TRBV5-1,.,TRBJ2-7,.,TGCGCCAGCAGCTCAGGGGCACTTGACTACGAGCAGTACTTC,CASSSGALDYEQYF
TRBV19,.,TRBJ2-5,TRBD2,TGTGCCAGTAGTATCGATAGCGGGACCCCCCAAGAGACCCAGTACTTC,CASSIDSGTPQETQYF
TRBV4-3,once,TRBJ2-7,.,TGCGCCAGCAGCCAAGACTGGGGGATTGGACAGTACGGCTACGAGCAGTACTTC,CASSQDWGIGQYGYEQYF
TRBV4-3,.,TRBJ1-5,.,TGCGCCAGCAGCCAAGTCGCGGGACCGGAGCCCCAGCATTTT,CASSQVAGPEPQHF
TRBV29-1,few,TRBJ2-7,.,TGCAGCGTTGTCTCGGCTAGCACCTACGAGCAGTACTTC,CSVVSASTYEQYF
TRBV12-5,.,TRBJ2-2,.,TGTGCTAGTGTCCCGCAGTTGGGGGAGCTGTTTTTT,CASVPQLGELFF
TRBV27,.,TRBJ1-2,.,TGTGCCAGCAGTCCACTCTTAGGGGGAAATCGGGACTATGGCTACACCTTC,CASSPLLGGNRDYGYTF
TRBV2,.,TRBJ1-2,.,TGTGCCAGCAGGATACAGGGTTGGGACTATGGCTACACCTTC,CASRIQGWDYGYTF
TRBV10-2,.,TRBJ2-4,.,TGCGCCAGCAGTGGGAGGGGTATCGCGAACATTCAGTACTTC,CASSGRGIANIQYF
TRBV19,.,TRBJ2-5,.,TGTGCCAGTAGTATAGGACCCGGCGGGACCCAGTACTTC,CASSIGPGGTQYF
TRBV28,.,TRBJ1-1,.,TGTGCCAGCATGGGATCGGGGGGAAACACTGAAGCTTTCTTT,CASMGSGGNTEAFF
TRBV5-5,.,TRBJ1-6,.,TGTGCCAGCAGCTTCGAGAGCTCCTATAATTCACCCCTCCACTTT,CASSFESSYNSPLHF
TRBV7-2,.,TRBJ1-2,.,TGTGCCAGCAGCTCCCCGGACAGAAGGCTTGGCTATGGCTACACCTTC,CASSSPDRRLGYGYTF
TRBV28,.,TRBJ1-5,.,TGTGCCAGCAGGGGAGGGCCTCAGCCCCAGCATTTT,CASRGGPQPQHF
TRBV6-1,.,TRBJ1-2,.,TGTGCCAGCACTCACACCTCCTATGGCTACACCTTC,CASTHTSYGYTF
TRBV5-1,.,TRBJ2-1,.,TGCGCCAGCAGCTTGGCTATCGGGGTTAATGAGCAGTTCTTC,CASSLAIGVNEQFF
TRBV10-2,.,TRBJ1-3,TRBD1,TGCGCCAGCAGCCTACAGGGGGCTCGGGGAAACACCATATATTTT,CASSLQGARGNTIYF
TRBV6-6,.,TRBJ1-2,.,TGTGCCAGCAGTTCACACGATACACGTGCCAACTATGGCTACACCTTC,CASSSHDTRANYGYTF